Listed below are T cell receptor beta chains from one sample, sequenced in a study of response to subunit inactivated influenza vaccine. Using its own MiXCR run on the RT-PCR reads, TCRdb lists one record per CDR3 protein. The data show more than 200,000 distinct CDR3 sequences, with 10% to 15% seen just once and approximately 8.3% held by the top ten. Material: non-naive T cells sorted from PBMCs, obtained less than 15 days before vaccination. The receptors were sampled from a man between 50 and 59 years old who received an inactivated influenza vaccine. Each CDR3 is given with its conserved first and last residue. The D gene is left open where the match is weak. Size values are once, few and many counts, or a class for expanded clones, and some rows have none.

J gene: TRBJ1-4; V gene: TRBV7-2; CDR3 length: 14; clone size: many; D gene: -; CDR3 protein: CASSLMGGREKLFF; CDR3 DNA: TGTGCCAGCAGCCTCATGGGAGGGAGAGAAAAACTGTTTTTT
J gene: TRBJ1-6; V gene: TRBV30; CDR3 length: 12; clone size: -; D gene: TRBD1; CDR3 protein: CAWGTDNSPLHF; CDR3 DNA: TGTGCCTGGGGGACAGACAATTCACCCCTCCACTTT
J gene: TRBJ1-2; V gene: TRBV20-1; CDR3 length: 14; clone size: few; D gene: -; CDR3 protein: CSAPDTAGADGYTF; CDR3 DNA: TGCAGTGCCCCCGATACCGCGGGGGCTGATGGCTACACCTTC
J gene: TRBJ2-7; V gene: TRBV7-8; CDR3 length: 14; clone size: many; D gene: TRBD1; CDR3 protein: CASNPRQGANEQYF; CDR3 DNA: TGTGCCAGCAACCCTCGACAGGGGGCCAACGAGCAGTACTTC
J gene: TRBJ2-1; V gene: TRBV5-6; CDR3 length: 16; clone size: many; D gene: TRBD1; CDR3 protein: CASSLVVGTGGNEQFF; CDR3 DNA: TGTGCCAGCAGCTTGGTGGTCGGGACAGGGGGCAATGAGCAGTTCTTC
J gene: TRBJ2-2; V gene: TRBV9; CDR3 length: 13; clone size: few; D gene: -; CDR3 protein: CASSAANTGELFF; CDR3 DNA: TGTGCCAGCAGCGCCGCGAACACCGGGGAGCTGTTTTTT
J gene: TRBJ2-2; V gene: TRBV28; CDR3 length: 15; clone size: -; D gene: TRBD1; CDR3 protein: CASSLVTGSPGELFF; CDR3 DNA: TGTGCCAGCAGTCTTGTGACAGGGTCTCCCGGGGAGCTGTTTTTT
J gene: TRBJ1-1; V gene: TRBV28; CDR3 length: 16; clone size: few; D gene: -; CDR3 protein: CASSEYWTESNTEAFF; CDR3 DNA: TGTGCCAGCAGTGAATATTGGACAGAATCAAACACTGAAGCTTTCTTT
J gene: TRBJ2-3; V gene: TRBV20-1; CDR3 length: 17; clone size: -; D gene: -; CDR3 protein: CCARVAGITTNTDTQYF; CDR3 DNA: TGCTGTGCTAGAGTGGCGGGAATAACCACGAACACAGATACGCAGTATTTT
J gene: TRBJ2-5; V gene: TRBV20-1; CDR3 length: 12; clone size: few; D gene: -; CDR3 protein: CSARTGGETQYF; CDR3 DNA: TGCAGTGCTAGGACAGGAGGGGAGACCCAGTACTTC